The present TCR beta chain was sequenced within a study of T cell responses to AZD1222 COVID-19 vaccine (dated by TCRdb to the early 2020s). Notes on the research overall: AZD1222 recipients with second doses at about 4 weeks or about 12 weeks were pooled, because spike-specific TCR depth and breadth did not differ between schedules. Trial participants were enrolled into age subgroups of 18-55, 56-69 and 70-plus years, which contained approximately 150, 30 and 60 TCR-sequenced participants, respectively. TCR sequencing was performed for 230 to 250 trial participants, of whom about 210 were given two doses of AZD1222 and around 25 were given two doses of MenACWY control vaccine.

The CDR3 regions of human TCRbeta chains were analyzed by immunosequencing. Regarding the original processing steps: TCRs in the repertoires were matched against a reference library of SARS-CoV-2-specific TCRs that had been generated with the MIRA antigen-specificity platform. Breadth meant the fraction of unique TCRs that were SARS-CoV-2-associated, whereas depth meant the fraction of total T cells that were SARS-CoV-2-associated. Using the MIRA data, each spike-specific TCR was assigned both to the spike region to which the TCR was reactive and to a CD4 or CD8 class. Log10-transformed breadth and depth values were compared by one-way ANOVA with Sidak's multiple comparisons tests. Not all clones reach the TCRdb copy of this immuneACCESS table, which keeps in-frame sequences only. Checked studies attribute under half of the gap to unresolved V genes and leave the rest unexplained. V and J calls and clone size are those listed in that table; D and trimming were worked out from the DNA. A total of over 65,000 clones appear in this sample, roughly nine tenths of them only once. Jointly, the top ten make up about 7.7% of the sample.

The investigation overall reported the following: Epitopes outside the regions mutated in the B.1.351 and B.1.1.7 variants were reportedly recognized by nearly half of the unique spike-specific TCRs. After two AZD1222 doses, both the breadth and the depth of spike-specific TCRs were significantly higher than at day 0 and than in MenACWY recipients. Because no samples from the day 14 peak response were available, repertoires could be characterized only after the peak T cell response. The vaccine-associated CD4 TCRs covered the entire spike protein, and the dominant responses fell in regions 160-218 and 743-854. The 56-69-year group was small, and its depth increase did not reach significance, likely because of low power. Participants were mostly white British and included more females than males, and it was suggested by the authors that clonal diversity may have been underestimated. Conclusions about previously exposed vaccinees are limited, since just five or six AZD1222 recipients were seropositive for SARS-CoV-2 at baseline.

With regard to this clone: Its target antigen remains unknown. The record has no base qualities; no much larger clone is one base away.

Inclusive of the bounding cysteine and phenylalanine, the CDR3 is 15 residues long. Only the CDR3 portion is preserved as DNA: 45 bases, with reading frame beginning at the first base. Looking up the germline V gene yields CDR1 MDHEN and CDR2 SYDVKM. Trimmed from V: 5 bases; trimmed from J: 7 bases; junction bases lacking a gene match: 12. The time point label for this specimen denotes: baseline before first vaccination. Vaccinee samples were obtained from the UK trials COV001 and COV002, which included a single-blind randomized controlled phase 2/3 trial of AZD1222 (ChAdOx1 nCoV-19) in healthy adults. Trial participant PBMC samples were collected at day 0 and day 28 after the second dose for TCRbeta chain sequencing.

The material sequenced was peripheral blood, taken on day 0 of AZD1222 vaccination. The TCR was taken from an adult in good health. This chain is built from TRBV28 and TRBJ2-7; 9 bases in the junction line up with TRBD1. In nucleotide form, the sequence is TGTGCCAGCAGTGTGGCCGGGACAGGGCTGGGAGAGCAGTACTTC. This translates into CASSVAGTGLGEQYF.